The rows below give T cell receptor beta chains drawn from one sample of a study of cytomegalovirus exposure and HLA in healthy donors. Only in-frame clones appear in the TCRdb table, and some are missing; sequencing was by immunoSEQ multiplex PCR. The table lists about 160,000 clones, under 80% of them singletons, with more than 3.5% in the top ten. The material sequenced was PBMCs. The receptors shown here come from a man in his forties in good health and CMV-seronegative. CDR3s include the opening cysteine and the closing phenylalanine or tryptophan. Fields, in order: J gene, D gene, V gene, CDR3 length, CDR3 protein. A D gene is named only where the DNA matches it firmly.

J gene: TRBJ2-5
D gene: TRBD1
V gene: TRBV10-2
CDR3 length: 13
CDR3 protein: CATHHRGSRTQYF

J gene: TRBJ1-5
D gene: -
V gene: TRBV27
CDR3 length: 13
CDR3 protein: CASSLGGSQPQHF

J gene: TRBJ1-1
D gene: TRBD1
V gene: TRBV5-1
CDR3 length: 14
CDR3 protein: CASSLGDRDTEAFF

J gene: TRBJ1-1
D gene: TRBD1
V gene: TRBV4-1
CDR3 length: 19
CDR3 protein: CASSQEGGTGKSMNTEAFF

J gene: TRBJ1-4
D gene: -
V gene: TRBV5-1
CDR3 length: 13
CDR3 protein: CASKRAPNEKLFF

J gene: TRBJ2-1
D gene: TRBD1
V gene: TRBV7-9
CDR3 length: 15
CDR3 protein: CASSLGDSSYNEQFF

J gene: TRBJ2-2
D gene: -
V gene: TRBV28
CDR3 length: 15
CDR3 protein: CASMGGGLNTGELFF

J gene: TRBJ1-4
D gene: -
V gene: TRBV6-5
CDR3 length: 16
CDR3 protein: CASSYSSGVGQEKLFF

J gene: TRBJ1-1
D gene: -
V gene: TRBV7-9
CDR3 length: 13
CDR3 protein: CASSLDGDTEAFF

J gene: TRBJ1-2
D gene: -
V gene: TRBV7-2
CDR3 length: 15
CDR3 protein: CASSLVGAGAYGYTF

J gene: TRBJ2-3
D gene: TRBD2
V gene: TRBV27
CDR3 length: 16
CDR3 protein: CASSLVVSGGTDTQYF

J gene: TRBJ2-3
D gene: TRBD1
V gene: TRBV19
CDR3 length: 20
CDR3 protein: CASSTTTGTGGRPLKVTQYF

J gene: TRBJ2-3
D gene: -
V gene: TRBV5-6
CDR3 length: 15
CDR3 protein: CASSSAGANTDTQYF

J gene: TRBJ1-1
D gene: TRBD1
V gene: TRBV19
CDR3 length: 13
CDR3 protein: CATGGVMNTEAFF

J gene: TRBJ1-4
D gene: TRBD1
V gene: TRBV14
CDR3 length: 14
CDR3 protein: CASSYRGRNEKLFF

J gene: TRBJ1-2
D gene: -
V gene: TRBV6-5
CDR3 length: 13
CDR3 protein: CASSQTRRYGYPF

J gene: TRBJ2-5
D gene: -
V gene: TRBV4-3
CDR3 length: 15
CDR3 protein: CASSQDLPRGETQYF

J gene: TRBJ1-2
D gene: -
V gene: TRBV25-1
CDR3 length: 15
CDR3 protein: CASSDELDSYYGYTF

J gene: TRBJ1-1
D gene: -
V gene: TRBV5-6
CDR3 length: 11
CDR3 protein: CASSRSIEAFF

J gene: TRBJ1-2
D gene: TRBD1
V gene: TRBV4-3
CDR3 length: 14
CDR3 protein: CASKDDRESDGYTF

J gene: TRBJ2-3
D gene: TRBD2
V gene: TRBV5-1
CDR3 length: 15
CDR3 protein: CASSSTSGVSDTQYF

J gene: TRBJ2-1
D gene: TRBD2
V gene: TRBV6-5
CDR3 length: 15
CDR3 protein: CASSHPSGGNEEQFF

J gene: TRBJ2-5
D gene: -
V gene: TRBV5-8
CDR3 length: 15
CDR3 protein: CASSRSDRGGETQYF

J gene: TRBJ2-7
D gene: -
V gene: TRBV13
CDR3 length: 13
CDR3 protein: CASSLQGLGEQYF

J gene: TRBJ2-2
D gene: -
V gene: TRBV4-3
CDR3 length: 15
CDR3 protein: CASSPRDSRAGELFF

J gene: TRBJ1-2
D gene: TRBD1
V gene: TRBV2
CDR3 length: 15
CDR3 protein: CASRFLGQGVYGYTF

J gene: TRBJ1-5
D gene: -
V gene: TRBV27
CDR3 length: 15
CDR3 protein: CASSLGQGSNQPQHF